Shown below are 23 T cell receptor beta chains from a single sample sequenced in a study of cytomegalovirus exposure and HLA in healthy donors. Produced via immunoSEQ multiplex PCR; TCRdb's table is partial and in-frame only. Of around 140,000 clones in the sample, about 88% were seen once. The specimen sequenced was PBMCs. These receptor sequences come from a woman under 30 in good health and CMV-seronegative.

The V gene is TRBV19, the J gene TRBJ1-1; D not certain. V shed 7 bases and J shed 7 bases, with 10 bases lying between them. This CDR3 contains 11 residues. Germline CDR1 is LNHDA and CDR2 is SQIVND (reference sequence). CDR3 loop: CASIGRVEAFF. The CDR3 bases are TGTGCCAGTATAGGGAGGGTTGAAGCTTTCTTT.

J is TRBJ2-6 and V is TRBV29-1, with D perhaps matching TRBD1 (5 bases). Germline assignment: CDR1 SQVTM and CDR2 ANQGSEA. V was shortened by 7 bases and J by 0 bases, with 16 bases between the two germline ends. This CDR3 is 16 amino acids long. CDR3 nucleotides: TGCAGCGCTACGACAGACACAAACTCTGGGGCCAACGTCCTGACTTTC. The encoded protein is CSATTDTNSGANVLTF.

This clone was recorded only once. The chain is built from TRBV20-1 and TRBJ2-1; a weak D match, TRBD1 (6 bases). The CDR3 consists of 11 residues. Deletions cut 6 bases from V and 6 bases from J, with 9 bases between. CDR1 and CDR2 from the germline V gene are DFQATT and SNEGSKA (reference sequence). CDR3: CSAPDSNEQFF. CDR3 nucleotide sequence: TGCAGTGCCCCGGACAGCAATGAGCAGTTCTTC.

The CDR3 here is CASSRDRRAYEQYF. In DNA, the CDR3 is TGTGCCAGCAGCCGGGACAGGAGGGCCTACGAGCAGTACTTC. The rearrangement joins TRBV11-1 to TRBJ2-7, with 8 bases aligning to TRBD1. From germline, CDR1 is SGHAT and CDR2 FQDESV (reference sequence). V shed 5 bases and J 2 bases; nucleotides not matched to a gene: 5. This CDR3 spans 14 amino acids. Full variable domain (remainder filled in from reference TRBV11-1 and TRBJ2-7): EAEVAQSPRYKITEKSQAVAFWCDPISGHATLYWYRQILGQGPELLVQFQDESVVDDSQLPKDRFSAERLKGVDSTLKIQPAELGDSAMYLCASSRDRRAYEQYFGPGTRLTVT.

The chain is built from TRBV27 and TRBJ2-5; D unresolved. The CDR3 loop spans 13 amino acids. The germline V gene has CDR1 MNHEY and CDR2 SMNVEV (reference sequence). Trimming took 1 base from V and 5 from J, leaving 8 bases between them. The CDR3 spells CASSLFSSETQYF. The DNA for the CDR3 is TGTGCCAGCAGTTTATTTTCTTCGGAGACCCAGTACTTC.

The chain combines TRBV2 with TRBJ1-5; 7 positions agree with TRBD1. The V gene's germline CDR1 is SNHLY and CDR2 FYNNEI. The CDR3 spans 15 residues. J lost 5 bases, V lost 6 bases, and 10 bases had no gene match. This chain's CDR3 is CASRMYRDSYQPQHF. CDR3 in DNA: TGTGCCAGCAGGATGTACCGGGACAGCTATCAGCCCCAGCATTTT.

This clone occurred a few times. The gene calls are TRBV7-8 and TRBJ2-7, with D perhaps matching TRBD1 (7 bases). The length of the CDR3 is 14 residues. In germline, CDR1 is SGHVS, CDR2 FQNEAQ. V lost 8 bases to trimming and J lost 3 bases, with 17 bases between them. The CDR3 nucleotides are TGTGCCAGCCACCGCGGGGACAGAGACTACGAGCAGTACTTC. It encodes CASHRGDRDYEQYF.

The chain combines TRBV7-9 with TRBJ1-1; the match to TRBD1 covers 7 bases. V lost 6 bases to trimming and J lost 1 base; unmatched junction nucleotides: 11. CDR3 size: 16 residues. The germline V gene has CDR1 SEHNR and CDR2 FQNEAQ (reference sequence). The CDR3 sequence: CASSSWTGKGNTEAFF. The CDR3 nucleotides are TGTGCCAGCAGTTCCTGGACAGGCAAGGGGAACACTGAAGCTTTCTTT.

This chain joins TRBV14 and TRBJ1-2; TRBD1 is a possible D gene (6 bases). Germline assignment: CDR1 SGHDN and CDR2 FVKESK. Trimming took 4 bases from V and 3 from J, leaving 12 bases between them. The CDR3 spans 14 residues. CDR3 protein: CASSLRGAHYGYTF. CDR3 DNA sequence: TGTGCCAGCAGCCTTCGGGGGGCGCACTATGGCTACACCTTC.

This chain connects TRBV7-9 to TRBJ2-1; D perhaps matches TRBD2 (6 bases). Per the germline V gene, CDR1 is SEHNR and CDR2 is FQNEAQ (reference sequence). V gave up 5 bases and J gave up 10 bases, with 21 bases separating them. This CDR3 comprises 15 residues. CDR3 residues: CASSPMGILAGEQFF. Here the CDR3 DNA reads TGTGCCAGCAGCCCAATGGGGATACTAGCCGGGGAGCAGTTCTTC.

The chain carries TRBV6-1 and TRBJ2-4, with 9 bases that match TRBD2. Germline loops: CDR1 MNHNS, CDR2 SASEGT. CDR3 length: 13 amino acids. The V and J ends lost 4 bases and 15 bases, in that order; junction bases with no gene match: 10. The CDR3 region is CASSVPAGGPRYF. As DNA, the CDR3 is TGTGCCAGCAGTGTGCCAGCGGGGGGCCCTCGGTACTTC.

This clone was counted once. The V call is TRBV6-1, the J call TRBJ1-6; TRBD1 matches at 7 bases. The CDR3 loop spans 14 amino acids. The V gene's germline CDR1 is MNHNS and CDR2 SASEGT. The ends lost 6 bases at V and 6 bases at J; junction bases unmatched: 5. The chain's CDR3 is CASSRQGSNSPLHF. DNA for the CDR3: TGTGCCAGCAGCAGACAGGGATCTAATTCACCCCTCCACTTT.

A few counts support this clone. The CDR3 spells CSVGGVGGRTDTQYF. CDR3 in DNA: TGCAGCGTTGGGGGAGTGGGGGGTCGGACAGATACGCAGTATTTT. The V gene is TRBV29-1, the J gene TRBJ2-3; the D gene is possibly TRBD2 (6 bases). Between the trimmed V and J ends, which lost 4 bases and 3 bases, there was a span of 17 bases. The CDR3 totals 15 residues. Germline V lookup: CDR1 SQVTM, CDR2 ANQGSEA.

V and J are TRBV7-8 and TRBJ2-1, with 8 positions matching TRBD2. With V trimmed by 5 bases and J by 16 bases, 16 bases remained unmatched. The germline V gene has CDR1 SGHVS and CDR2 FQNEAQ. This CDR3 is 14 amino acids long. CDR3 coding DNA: TGTGCCAGCAGCCCAGTGACCGCGCGGGGGGTCCACTTCTTC. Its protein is CASSPVTARGVHFF.

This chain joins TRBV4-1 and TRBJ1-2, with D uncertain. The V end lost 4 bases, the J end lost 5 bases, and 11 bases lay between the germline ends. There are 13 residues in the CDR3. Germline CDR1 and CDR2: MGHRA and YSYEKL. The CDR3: CASSPDLQYGYTF. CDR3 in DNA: TGCGCCAGCAGCCCCGATCTCCAGTATGGCTACACCTTC.

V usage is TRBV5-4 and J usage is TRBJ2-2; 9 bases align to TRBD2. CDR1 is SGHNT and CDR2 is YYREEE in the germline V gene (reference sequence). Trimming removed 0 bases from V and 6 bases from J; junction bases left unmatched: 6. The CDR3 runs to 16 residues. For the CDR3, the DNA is TGTGCCAGCAGCTTGGTTGGCGGGGGGGCAGCCGGGGAGCTGTTTTTT. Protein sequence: CASSLVGGGAAGELFF.

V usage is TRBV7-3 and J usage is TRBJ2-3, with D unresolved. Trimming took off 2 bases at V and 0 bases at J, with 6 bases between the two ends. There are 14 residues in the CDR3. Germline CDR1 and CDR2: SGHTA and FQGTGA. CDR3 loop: CASSLGPSTDTQYF. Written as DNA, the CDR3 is TGTGCCAGCAGCTTAGGCCCTAGCACAGATACGCAGTATTTT.

CDR3 amino acids: CASSVNTGDDNSPLHF. The CDR3 nucleotides are TGTGCCAGCAGCGTAAACACAGGGGACGATAATTCACCCCTCCACTTT. The V gene is TRBV9, the J gene TRBJ1-6; 7 bases agree with TRBD1. This CDR3 comprises 16 residues. From germline, CDR1 is SGDLS and CDR2 YYNGEE. V dropped 1 base and J dropped 5; count of bases not matched to a gene: 6.

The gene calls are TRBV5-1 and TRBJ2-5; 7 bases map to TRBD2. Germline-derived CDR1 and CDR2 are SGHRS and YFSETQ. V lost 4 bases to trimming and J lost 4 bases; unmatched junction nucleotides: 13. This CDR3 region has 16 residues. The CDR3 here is CASSPTVAAGLETQYF. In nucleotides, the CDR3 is TGCGCCAGCAGCCCCACGGTTGCAGCGGGGTTAGAGACCCAGTACTTC.

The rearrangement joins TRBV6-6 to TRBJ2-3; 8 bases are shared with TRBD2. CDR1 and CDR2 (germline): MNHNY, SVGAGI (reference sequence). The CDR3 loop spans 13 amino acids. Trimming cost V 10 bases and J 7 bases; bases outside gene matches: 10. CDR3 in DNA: TGTGCCACCCACGGGGGGGCTGTTCATACGCAGTATTTT. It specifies CATHGGAVHTQYF.

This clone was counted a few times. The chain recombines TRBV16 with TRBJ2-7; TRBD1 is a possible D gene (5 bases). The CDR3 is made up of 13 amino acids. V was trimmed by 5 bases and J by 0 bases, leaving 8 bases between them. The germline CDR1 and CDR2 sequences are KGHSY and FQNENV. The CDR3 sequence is CASSLDSSYEQYF. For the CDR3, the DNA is TGTGCCAGCAGCTTAGACAGCTCCTACGAGCAGTACTTC.

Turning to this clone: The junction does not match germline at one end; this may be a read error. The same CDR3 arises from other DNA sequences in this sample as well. The chain's CDR3 is CSVVSSGFTGGSYVYDEQFF. The CDR3 bases are TGCAGCGTTGTCTCTAGTGGTTTTACAGGGGGTTCTTACGTCTACGATGAGCAGTTCTTC. This chain uses TRBV29-1 with TRBJ2-1; 8 nucleotides line up with TRBD1. The CDR3 contains 20 residues. The V gene's germline CDR1 is SQVTM and CDR2 ANQGSEA.

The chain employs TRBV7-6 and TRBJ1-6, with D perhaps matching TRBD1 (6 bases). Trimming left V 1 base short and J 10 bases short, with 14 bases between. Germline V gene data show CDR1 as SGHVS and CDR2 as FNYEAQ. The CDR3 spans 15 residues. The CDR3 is CASSLVLPGESPLHF. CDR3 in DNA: TGTGCCAGCAGCTTAGTTTTACCAGGGGAATCACCCCTCCACTTT.